Sequencing of this TCR beta chain was carried out in a study of shared clonotypes between healthy human individuals (dated by TCRdb to the early 2020s). Regarding the study in general: The cohort comprised two women and a few men aged 18 to 49 years. To estimate repertoire size and how much clonotypes are shared between individuals, the study performed deep sequencing of blood TCR repertoires from a few healthy adults. Per donor, three plates each were used for CD4 naive and CD4 memory, two for CD8 naive, and one for CD8 memory. Between about 0.85 and 9.5 billion PBMCs per donor were obtained by leukapheresis. To increase sequencing depth and limit assay-specific biases, TCR repertoire library preparation and sequencing were carried out by different laboratories using diverse techniques.

The CDR3 spans 15 residues, from the cysteine through the phenylalanine. Only the CDR3 portion is preserved as DNA: 45 bases, with reading frame beginning at the first base. The germline V gene (reference sequence) sets CDR1 to SEHNR and CDR2 to FQNEAQ. V sheds 3 bases and J sheds 0 bases, leaving 9 bases between their ends. For the CD8 naive samples, CD45RO-negative cells were positively selected for CCR7, yielding a CD45RA+CCR7+ population from which TemRA cells were excluded. Donors were healthy HIV-negative adults with no recently reported acute infections or vaccinations. All donors were Caucasian adults living in Nashville, Tennessee, USA. After blood collection by leukapheresis, PBMCs were isolated using Ficoll-Histopaque density gradient centrifugation and then cryopreserved in the vapor phase of liquid nitrogen. Analytical flow cytometry was used to check the purity and quantity of every magnetically sorted T cell population. Genomic DNA was isolated from each sorted fraction and quantified by UV absorbance on a Nanodrop 2000c.

As for this clone: Its antigen is unknown. Within one base of it there is no much larger clone, and no base qualities were kept. Other DNA sequences in the same sample also yield this CDR3.

TCR CDR3 regions were amplified from genomic DNA by multiplex PCR using the deep immunoSEQ assay. Genomic DNA extracted from each cell subset was distributed evenly over all wells of several immunoSEQ 96-well plates, and each plate served as one replicate. For sorted subsets, approximately 200 ng of genomic DNA, equivalent to roughly 33,000 T cell genomes, went into each replicate PCR. The purified libraries were quantified using a Qubit 3.0 fluorometer, sized with a Bioanalyzer 2100, and then quantified again using the KAPA Library Quantification kit. Every immunoSEQ 96-well plate was sequenced on a dedicated single-read 150-cycle Illumina NextSeq 550 flow cell. The paper's processing steps were these. The immunoSEQ output contained only junctional sequences without quality scores, so filtering could not match that applied to full-length reads. To assign V/J genes and CDR3, sequences were annotated using PyIR, a Python wrapper for IgBLAST v1.9, with IMGT germline references. Reads were filtered out if the reads had weak V/J assignments (E-value above 1e-6), no CDR3, stop codons, out-of-frame junctions, or ambiguous translated residues. V3J clonotypes were defined by identical inferred V gene, J gene, and CDR3 amino acid sequence. To compute the percentage overlap between repertoires, the number of shared unique clonotypes was divided by the size of the smaller repertoire. RTK rarefaction, the Chao1 estimator, and Recon v2.1 estimates of unobserved clonotypes were used to assess repertoire richness. OLGA was used to compute generation probabilities for all TCRbeta clonotypes that the gDNA method yielded from a handful of donors. TCRdb carries this immuneACCESS record with in-frame sequences only. Its versions omit some clonotypes, under half of them owing to an unresolved V gene in the studies checked, with the rest unexplained. V, J and clone size reflect that table, while D and trimming were determined from the DNA. Recorded for this sample are millions of clones; approximately 94% of them occurred a single time. The biggest ten clones account for around 1.1% of the sample.

Broad study findings and their caveats: Larger estimated clonotype richness was generally found for naive subsets than for memory subsets. Because the study included a small number of donors, the genetic and exposure-history diversity represented was limited. Pairwise subsampling led to the expectation that sequencing depth would affect the degree of clonotype sharing among donors. Sampling was limited to blood, and TCR repertoires in tissue likely differ from TCR repertoires in blood. Incomplete sequencing was indicated by rarefaction of sorted-subset datasets, despite the large sequencing depth. Sharing across a few donors was observed for approximately 5% of naive CD4, less than 4% of naive CD8, over 2% of memory CD4, and around 0.4% of memory CD8 clonotypes. Clonotypes shared by all four sorted-subset donors showed higher generation probabilities than non-shared clonotypes.

Sequencing input: naive CD8+ T cells sorted from blood. Explained via the paper, the cell subset or site label denotes: CD45RA+CCR7+. The V and J segments used are TRBV7-9 and TRBJ2-1; the D segment is perhaps TRBD1 or TRBD2, each sharing 5 matched bases. The sequence derives from a man aged 18 to 29 in good health. This receptor carries the CDR3 CASSFPGASYNEQFF. The DNA sequence follows: TGTGCCAGCAGCTTTCCCGGGGCCTCCTACAATGAGCAGTTCTTC.